A single sample gave rise to the 9 T cell receptor beta chains below, sequenced in a study of cytomegalovirus exposure and HLA in healthy donors (dated by TCRdb to the late 2010s). To prepare the library, the immunoSEQ multiplex PCR assay was applied. Drawn from immuneACCESS, this table holds only the in-frame rearrangements with V and J called that TCRdb kept. Clones are partly lost; checked studies trace under half to an unresolved V gene and leave the rest unexplained. The sample yields more than 120,000 clones; about nine tenths were counted once. The ten most abundant clones make up about 4.9% of the sample. Specimen: PBMCs. All receptors derive from a young man in good health and CMV-seropositive.

The rearrangement links TRBV19 to TRBJ1-3, with 9 bases identical to TRBD1. The CDR3 has 13 amino acids. V shed 8 bases, J shed 2 bases, and the junction held 1 base outside the gene matches. Germline lookup yields CDR1 LNHDA and CDR2 SQIVND (reference sequence). CDR3 residues: CASRTGAGNTIYF. The DNA of the CDR3 is TGTGCCAGTCGGACAGGGGCTGGAAACACCATATATTTT.

This chain uses TRBV5-1 with TRBJ2-1; TRBD2 matches 8 bases. The germline gives CDR1 SGHRS, CDR2 YFSETQ. The CDR3 runs to 18 residues. V gave up 4 bases and J gave up 0 bases; unmatched junction bases: 12. In DNA form, the CDR3 reads TGCGCCAGCAGCCCCCAAGGCGGGGGGCCCAGCTCCTACAATGAGCAGTTCTTC. This encodes CASSPQGGGPSSYNEQFF.

The CDR3 sequence is CASTLQGASYGYTF. DNA for the CDR3: TGTGCCAGCACCCTACAGGGGGCCAGCTATGGCTACACCTTC. The chain employs TRBV6-1 and TRBJ1-2, with TRBD1 matching over 9 bases. Germline trimming cut 7 bases from V and 4 bases from J; bases unmatched to any gene: 7. Germline CDR1 is MNHNS and CDR2 is SASEGT. The CDR3 spans 14 residues.

This sequence joins TRBV15 and TRBJ2-7; 7 bases fit TRBD1. J was trimmed by 11 bases and V by 1 base; bases with no gene match: 17. There are 16 residues in the CDR3. Looked up from germline, CDR1 is LNHNV and CDR2 is YYDKDF (reference sequence). In nucleotides, the CDR3 is TGTGCCACCAGCAGAGGTGCGGTGGGACAGAATAGGGAGAAGTACTTC. Translated: CATSRGAVGQNREKYF.

The rearrangement links TRBV2 to TRBJ1-1, with no clear D. Trimming cost V 1 base and J 1 base, with 4 bases left between them. CDR1 is SNHLY, CDR2 FYNNEI, per germline. This CDR3 is 13 amino acids long. The CDR3 protein is CASSEGANTEAFF. The CDR3 DNA reads TGTGCCAGCAGTGAAGGGGCGAACACTGAAGCTTTCTTT.

The J gene is TRBJ2-3, the V gene TRBV10-1; TRBD2 agrees at 14 bases. The CDR3 loop spans 21 amino acids. V dropped 4 bases and J dropped 4; count of bases not matched to a gene: 19. The germline CDR1 and CDR2 sequences are WNHNN and SYGVQD (reference sequence). The CDR3: CASSVGGLAGAWLIRADTQYF. The CDR3 DNA reads TGCGCCAGCAGTGTTGGGGGACTAGCGGGAGCTTGGTTAATACGCGCAGATACGCAGTATTTT.

The V and J genes are TRBV30 and TRBJ2-2; no clear D. Germline V gene sequence: CDR1 GTSNPN, CDR2 SVGIG (reference sequence). V was trimmed by 5 bases and J by 3 bases, leaving 10 bases between them. This CDR3 is 13 amino acids long. CDR3 nucleotides: TGTGCCTGGGGTCCCGAGTACACCGGGGAGCTGTTTTTT. Translating it yields CAWGPEYTGELFF.

This sequence joins TRBV19 and TRBJ2-1, with 12 bases identical to TRBD2. This CDR3 has 21 residues. V was clipped by 3 bases and J by 5 bases; unmatched bases: 20. CDR1 and CDR2 from the germline V gene are LNHDA and SQIVND (reference sequence). For the CDR3, the DNA is TGTGCCAGTAGTATCGGTTTGGGGACGTCGATTCTAGCGGGAGGGCACAATGAGCAGTTCTTC. Protein product: CASSIGLGTSILAGGHNEQFF.

This chain links TRBV13 with TRBJ2-7, with D possibly being TRBD2 (6 bases). V was pared by 0 bases and J by 4 bases, with 16 bases between. Germline V lookup: CDR1 PRHDT, CDR2 FYEKMQ (reference sequence). This CDR3 is 16 amino acids long. The CDR3 sequence: CASSLGGSWRKYEQYF. CDR3 DNA: TGTGCCAGCAGCTTAGGCGGGAGTTGGCGCAAGTACGAGCAGTACTTC.